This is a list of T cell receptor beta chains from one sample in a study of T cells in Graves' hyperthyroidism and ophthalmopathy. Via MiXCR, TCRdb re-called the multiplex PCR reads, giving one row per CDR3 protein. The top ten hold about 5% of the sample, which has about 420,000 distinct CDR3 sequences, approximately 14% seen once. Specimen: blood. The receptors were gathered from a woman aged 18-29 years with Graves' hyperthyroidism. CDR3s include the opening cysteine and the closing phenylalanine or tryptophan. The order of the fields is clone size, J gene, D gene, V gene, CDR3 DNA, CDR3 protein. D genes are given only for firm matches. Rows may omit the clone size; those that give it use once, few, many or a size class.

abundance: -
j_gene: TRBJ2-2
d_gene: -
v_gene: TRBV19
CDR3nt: TGTGCCAGTAGTATAGTGCAGGGTAGGACCGGGGAGCTGTTTTTT
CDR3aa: CASSIVQGRTGELFF

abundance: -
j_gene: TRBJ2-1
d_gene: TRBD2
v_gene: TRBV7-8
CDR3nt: TGTGCCAGCAGCCCGGCGGGGCGGGAGAAGTTAAGGGGCTCCTACAATGAGCAGTTCTTC
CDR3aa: CASSPAGREKLRGSYNEQFF

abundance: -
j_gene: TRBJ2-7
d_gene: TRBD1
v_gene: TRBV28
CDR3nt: TGTGCCAGCAGTTCAAACGGACAGGGCAGGTACCACGAGCAGTACTTC
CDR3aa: CASSSNGQGRYHEQYF

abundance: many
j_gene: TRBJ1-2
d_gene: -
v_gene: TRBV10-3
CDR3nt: TGTGCCATCAGTGAAGCGGGTGGCCTTAACTATGGCTACACCTTC
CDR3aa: CAISEAGGLNYGYTF

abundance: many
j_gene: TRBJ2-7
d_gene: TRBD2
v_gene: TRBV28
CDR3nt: TGTGCCAGCACTCCTCTAGGGCTAGCGGGAGGCGAGCAGTACTTC
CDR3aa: CASTPLGLAGGEQYF

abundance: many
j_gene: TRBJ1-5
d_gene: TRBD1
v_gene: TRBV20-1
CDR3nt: TGCAGTGCTAGATACCATACAGGGGGCAATCAGCCCCAGCATTTT
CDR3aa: CSARYHTGGNQPQHF

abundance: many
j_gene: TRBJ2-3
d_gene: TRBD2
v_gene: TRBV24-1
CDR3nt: TGTGCCACCAGTGAGGGACTAGCGGGCACAGATACGCAGTATTTT
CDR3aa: CATSEGLAGTDTQYF

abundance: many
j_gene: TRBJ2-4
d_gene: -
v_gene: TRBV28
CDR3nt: TGTGCCAGCAGTTTCCCGGGCAAAAACATTCAGTACTTC
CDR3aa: CASSFPGKNIQYF

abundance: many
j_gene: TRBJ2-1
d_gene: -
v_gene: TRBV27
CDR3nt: TGTGCCAGCAGTTCATTCGCTGGCAGGGGGGGCAATGAGCAGTTCTTC
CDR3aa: CASSSFAGRGGNEQFF

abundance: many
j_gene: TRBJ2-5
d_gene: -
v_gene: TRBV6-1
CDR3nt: TGTGCCAGCAGTGAAGCGTGGGAGACCCAGTACTTC
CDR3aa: CASSEAWETQYF

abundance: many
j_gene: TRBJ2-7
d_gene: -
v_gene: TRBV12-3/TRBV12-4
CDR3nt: TGTGCCAGCAGTTCCCAAACTGACAGGAACAGCGAGCAGTACTTC
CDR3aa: CASSSQTDRNSEQYF

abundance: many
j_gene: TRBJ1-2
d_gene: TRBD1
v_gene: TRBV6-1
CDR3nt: TGTGCCAGCAGAGACCCGGGACAGAACCACTATGGCTACACCTTC
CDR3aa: CASRDPGQNHYGYTF

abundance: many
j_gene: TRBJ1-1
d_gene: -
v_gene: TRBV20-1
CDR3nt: TGCAGTGCTAGAGATGGGCGTCGACGGTTGCCTGAAGCTTTCTTT
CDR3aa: CSARDGRRRLPEAFF

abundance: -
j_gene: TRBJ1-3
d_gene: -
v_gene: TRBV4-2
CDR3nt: TGTGCCAGCAGCCAAGATCCGACTACTATCTCTGGAAACACCATATATTTT
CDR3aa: CASSQDPTTISGNTIYF

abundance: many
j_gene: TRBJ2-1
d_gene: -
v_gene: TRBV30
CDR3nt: TGTGCCTGGAGTCCGACCAACCAGGGTGAGCAGTTCTTC
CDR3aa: CAWSPTNQGEQFF

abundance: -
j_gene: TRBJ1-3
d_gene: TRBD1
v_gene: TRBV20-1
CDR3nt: TGCAGTGCCCCCACGACAGGGGGTTCCAACACCATATATTTT
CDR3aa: CSAPTTGGSNTIYF

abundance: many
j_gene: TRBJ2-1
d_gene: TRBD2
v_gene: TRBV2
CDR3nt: TGTGCCAGCAGCAGGATGTCTAGCGGGAACAATGAGCAGTTCTTC
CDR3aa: CASSRMSSGNNEQFF

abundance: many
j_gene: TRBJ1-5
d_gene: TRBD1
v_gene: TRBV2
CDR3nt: TGTGCCAGCAGTGGGGATACAGGGGGAAATCAGCCCCAGCATTTT
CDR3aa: CASSGDTGGNQPQHF

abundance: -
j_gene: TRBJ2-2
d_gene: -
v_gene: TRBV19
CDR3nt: TGTGCCAGTAGTATCGGCCAAACTACCGGGGAGCTGTTTTTT
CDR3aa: CASSIGQTTGELFF

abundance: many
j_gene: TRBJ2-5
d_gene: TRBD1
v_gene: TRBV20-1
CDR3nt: TGCAGTGCTAGAGCCGGGACAGGGGAAGAGACCCAGTACTTC
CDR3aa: CSARAGTGEETQYF

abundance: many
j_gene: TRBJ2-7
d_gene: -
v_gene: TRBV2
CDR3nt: TGTGCCAGCAGTGTTGACGTCTCCTACGAGCAGTACTTC
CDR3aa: CASSVDVSYEQYF

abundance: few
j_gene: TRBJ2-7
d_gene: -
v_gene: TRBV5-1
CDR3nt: TGCGCCAGCAGCTTGGCCGGGACGCCCATCCACGAGCAGTACTTC
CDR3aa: CASSLAGTPIHEQYF

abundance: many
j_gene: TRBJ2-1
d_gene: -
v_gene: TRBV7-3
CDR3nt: TGTGCCAGCAGCTTAACGGGGAGGGGGCAAAGGGGAAATGAGCAGTTCTTC
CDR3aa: CASSLTGRGQRGNEQFF

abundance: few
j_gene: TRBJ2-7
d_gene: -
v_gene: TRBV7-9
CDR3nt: TGTGCCAGCAGAGCCGACTACGAGCAGTACTTC
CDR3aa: CASRADYEQYF

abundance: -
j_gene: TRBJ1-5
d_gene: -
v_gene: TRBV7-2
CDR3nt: TGTGCCAGCAGCTTATGGGGCAAGAAAGATCAGCCCCAGCATTTT
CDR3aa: CASSLWGKKDQPQHF

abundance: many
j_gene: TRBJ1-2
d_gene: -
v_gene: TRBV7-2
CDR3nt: TGTGCCAGCAGCTTAGTCGGGGGGACTAACTATGGCTACACCTTC
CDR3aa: CASSLVGGTNYGYTF

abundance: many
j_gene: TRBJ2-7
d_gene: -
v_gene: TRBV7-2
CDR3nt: TGTGCCAGCAGCTTAGCCGACAGCTTTTACGAGCAGTACTTC
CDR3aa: CASSLADSFYEQYF

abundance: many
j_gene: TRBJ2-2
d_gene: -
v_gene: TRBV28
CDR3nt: TGTGCCAGCAGTCTAAGTCAGATCCAGGTCAACACCGGGGAGCTGTTTTTT
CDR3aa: CASSLSQIQVNTGELFF

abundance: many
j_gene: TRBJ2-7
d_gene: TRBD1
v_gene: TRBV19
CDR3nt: TGTGCCAGTAGTTTCCACGGGACAGCCTCCTACGAGCAGTACTTC
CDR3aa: CASSFHGTASYEQYF

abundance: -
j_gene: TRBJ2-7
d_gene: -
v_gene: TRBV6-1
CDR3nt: TGTGCCAGCAGGGAGTCGAGGGCAGGCGAGCAGTACTTC
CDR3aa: CASRESRAGEQYF

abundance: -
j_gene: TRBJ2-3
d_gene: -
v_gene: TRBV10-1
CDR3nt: TGCGCCAGCAGTGAGTCGAACTGGCTTAGCACAGATACGCAGTATTTT
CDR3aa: CASSESNWLSTDTQYF

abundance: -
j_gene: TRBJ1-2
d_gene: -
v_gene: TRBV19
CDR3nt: TGTGCCAGTAGGATTCCAGGGGCTAACTATGGCTACACCTTC
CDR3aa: CASRIPGANYGYTF

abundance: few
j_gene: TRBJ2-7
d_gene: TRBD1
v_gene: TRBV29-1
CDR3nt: TGCAGCGTTGAAGATGTCAAGACAGGGGTCTACGAGCAGTACTTC
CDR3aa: CSVEDVKTGVYEQYF

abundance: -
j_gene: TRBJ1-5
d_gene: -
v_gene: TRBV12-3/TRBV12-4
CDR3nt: TGTGCCAGCAGTTTGGGACGATCTGGGCCAAATCAGCCCCAGCATTTT
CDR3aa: CASSLGRSGPNQPQHF

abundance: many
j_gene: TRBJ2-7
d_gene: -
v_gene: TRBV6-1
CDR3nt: TGTGCCAGCAGTACGCGGACAGAGTCCTACGAGCAGTACTTC
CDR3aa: CASSTRTESYEQYF

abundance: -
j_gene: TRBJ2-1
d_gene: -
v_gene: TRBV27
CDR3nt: TGTGCCAGCAGTTTGATCCTAGGAGGGGACAATGAGCAGTTCTTC
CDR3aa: CASSLILGGDNEQFF

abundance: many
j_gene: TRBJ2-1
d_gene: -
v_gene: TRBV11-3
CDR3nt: TGTGCCAGCAGCCAGCAAGGTTGGCTGGACAATGAGCAGTTCTTC
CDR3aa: CASSQQGWLDNEQFF

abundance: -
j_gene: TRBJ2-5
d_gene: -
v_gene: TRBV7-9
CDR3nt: TGTGCCAGCAGTCCCCAAGTCGGAGTGGGAGAGACCCAGTACTTC
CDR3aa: CASSPQVGVGETQYF

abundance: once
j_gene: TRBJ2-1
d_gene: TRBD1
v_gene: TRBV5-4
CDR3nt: TGTGCCAGCAGCGTCACAGGGGGCGGAGGGTACAATGAGCAGTTCTTC
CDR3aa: CASSVTGGGGYNEQFF

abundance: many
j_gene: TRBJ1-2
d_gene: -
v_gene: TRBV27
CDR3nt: TGTGCCAGCGGGTGGGGGGCCGACTACTATGGCTACACCTTC
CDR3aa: CASGWGADYYGYTF

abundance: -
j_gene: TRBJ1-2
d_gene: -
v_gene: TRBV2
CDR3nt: TGTGCCAGCCAGTTTGACAGACGTTATGGCTACACCTTC
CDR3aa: CASQFDRRYGYTF

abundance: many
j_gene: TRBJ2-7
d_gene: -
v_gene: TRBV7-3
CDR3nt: TGTGCCAGCCGATATCATGCCTACGAGCAGTACTTC
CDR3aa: CASRYHAYEQYF

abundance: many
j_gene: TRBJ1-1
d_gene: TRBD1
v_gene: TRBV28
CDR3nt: TGTGCCAGCAGTCCGCCGGGACAGGGGGTCACTGAAGCTTTCTTT
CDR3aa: CASSPPGQGVTEAFF

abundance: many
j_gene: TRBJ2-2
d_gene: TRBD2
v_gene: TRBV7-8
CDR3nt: TGTGCCAGCAGCTTAGGAGTAGCGGGGCAGAGAGACACCGGGGAGCTGTTTTTT
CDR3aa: CASSLGVAGQRDTGELFF

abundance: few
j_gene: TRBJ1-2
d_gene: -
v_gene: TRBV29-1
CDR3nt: TGCAGCGTTGAGTACCGCAACTATGGCTACACCTTC
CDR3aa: CSVEYRNYGYTF

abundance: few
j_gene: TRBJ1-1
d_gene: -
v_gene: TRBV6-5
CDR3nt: TGTGCCAGCAGTTACTCGGGACGGGCGAACACTGAAGCTTTCTTT
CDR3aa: CASSYSGRANTEAFF

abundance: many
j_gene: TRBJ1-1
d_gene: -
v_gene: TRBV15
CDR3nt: TGTGCCACCAGCAGAGGCCGGGAATGGACTGAAGCTTTCTTT
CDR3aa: CATSRGREWTEAFF

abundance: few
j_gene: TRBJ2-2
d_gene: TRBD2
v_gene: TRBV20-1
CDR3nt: TGCAGTGCTACGAGTCCTCTAGCGGGAGAAGGGCACGGGGAGCTGTTTTTT
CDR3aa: CSATSPLAGEGHGELFF

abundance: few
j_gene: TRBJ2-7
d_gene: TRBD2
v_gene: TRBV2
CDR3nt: TGTGCCAGCACCGGACTAGCGGGAGTATCCGAGCAGTACTTC
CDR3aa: CASTGLAGVSEQYF

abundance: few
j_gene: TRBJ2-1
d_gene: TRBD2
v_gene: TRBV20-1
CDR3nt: TGCAGTGCCGGTGGGGCTAGCGGGTTAGTATACAATGAGCAGTTCTTC
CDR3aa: CSAGGASGLVYNEQFF

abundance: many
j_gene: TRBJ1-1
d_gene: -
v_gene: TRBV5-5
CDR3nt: TGTGCCAGCAGCTTGCTCGGCACGGGGAACACTGAAGCTTTCTTT
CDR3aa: CASSLLGTGNTEAFF

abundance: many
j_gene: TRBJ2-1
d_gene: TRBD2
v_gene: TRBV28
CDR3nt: TGTGCCAGCAGTTCGAAGGGGACTAGCGGGAGGAAATGGTACAATGAGCAGTTCTTC
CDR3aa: CASSSKGTSGRKWYNEQFF

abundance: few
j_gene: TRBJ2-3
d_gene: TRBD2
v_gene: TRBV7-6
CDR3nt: TGTGCCAGCAGCTTAGGTAGCGGGAGTGTAACAGATACGCAGTATTTT
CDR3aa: CASSLGSGSVTDTQYF

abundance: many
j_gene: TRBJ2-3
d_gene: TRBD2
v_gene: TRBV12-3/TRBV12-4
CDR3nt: TGTGCCAGCAGTCCAAGGCTAGCGGGAGTGACAGATACGCAGTATTTT
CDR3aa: CASSPRLAGVTDTQYF

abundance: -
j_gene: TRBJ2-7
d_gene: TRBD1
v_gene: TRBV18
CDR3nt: TGTGCCAGCTCACCTCTCCCCCGACAGGGTATCTCCTACGAGCAGTACTTC
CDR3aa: CASSPLPRQGISYEQYF

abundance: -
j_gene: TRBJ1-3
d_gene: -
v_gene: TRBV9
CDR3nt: TGTGCCAGCAGCGTAGCTGCCCAGGGTAGGGGAAACACCATATATTTT
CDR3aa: CASSVAAQGRGNTIYF